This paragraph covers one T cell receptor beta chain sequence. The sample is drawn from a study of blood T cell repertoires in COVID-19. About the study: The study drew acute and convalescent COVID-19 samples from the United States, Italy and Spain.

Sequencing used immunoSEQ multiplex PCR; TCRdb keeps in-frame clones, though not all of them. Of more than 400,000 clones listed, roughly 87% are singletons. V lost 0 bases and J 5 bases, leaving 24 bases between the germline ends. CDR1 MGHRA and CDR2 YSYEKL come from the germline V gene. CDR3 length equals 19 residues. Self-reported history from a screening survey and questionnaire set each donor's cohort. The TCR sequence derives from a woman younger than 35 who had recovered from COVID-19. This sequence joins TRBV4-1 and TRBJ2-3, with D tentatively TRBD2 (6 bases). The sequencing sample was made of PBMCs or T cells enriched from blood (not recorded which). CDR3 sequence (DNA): TGCGCCAGCAGCCAAGATTTCGGAGCTAGCGTCGTGGTTGGAGATACGCAGTATTTT. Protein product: CASSQDFGASVVVGDTQYF.